The 13 T cell receptor beta chains listed next were all sequenced from one sample in a study of tumor-infiltrating lymphocytes in glioblastoma multiforme. TCR beta libraries were built from RNA through three nested multiplex PCR rounds using modified ARM-PCR. TCRdb re-analysed the multiplex PCR reads in MiXCR, keeping a single row per CDR3 protein. The sample lists about 32,000 distinct CDR3 sequences, roughly 64% seen once, with around a third in the top ten. Material for sequencing was brain tumor tissue. The receptor source for this set is a male donor with glioblastoma.

The J gene is TRBJ2-1, the V gene TRBV15, with no clear D. The CDR3 totals 15 residues. Trimming took 4 bases from V and 2 from J, leaving 12 bases between them. In germline, CDR1 is LNHNV, CDR2 YYDKDF (reference sequence). The CDR3 DNA follows: TGTGCCACCAGCACCTCCCGAGGCGCCTACAATGAGCAGTTCTTC. Its protein is CATSTSRGAYNEQFF.

The sample holds many counts of this clonotype. CDR3 nucleotides: TGTGCCAGCAGTTTATCGGGTAGTCTAGCCTACAATGAGCAGTTCTTC. As protein: CASSLSGSLAYNEQFF. The chain combines TRBV28 with TRBJ2-1; D ambiguous. Germline assignment: CDR1 MDHEN and CDR2 SYDVKM. The CDR3 contains 16 residues. V dropped 1 base and J dropped 2 bases, with 12 bases sitting between them.

This clonotype was counted many times. J is TRBJ1-4 and V is TRBV20-1; tentatively, D is TRBD1 (5 bases). The germline V and J ends were trimmed by 6 bases and 3 bases, with 17 bases remaining between them. Germline lookup yields CDR1 DFQATT and CDR2 SNEGSKA (reference sequence). The CDR3 is made up of 15 amino acids. CDR3 region: CSAATQGSANEKLFF. CDR3 bases: TGCAGTGCCGCCACGCAGGGTTCGGCTAATGAAAAACTGTTTTTT.

Of note for this clonotype: A read error is possible here, since a much larger clone lies one base away. CDR3 DNA sequence: TGTGCCGGCAGCACCCGGGACTCTAACGAGCAGTACTTC. Translation gives CAGSTRDSNEQYF. The chain joins TRBV13 to TRBJ2-7; D is perhaps TRBD2 (6 bases). The CDR3 loop spans 13 amino acids. Germline-derived CDR1 and CDR2 are PRHDT and FYEKMQ (reference sequence).

This clonotype was recorded at least ten times. This chain joins TRBV5-1 and TRBJ2-1, with D maybe TRBD1 (5 bases). There are 15 residues in the CDR3. Germline V gene sequence: CDR1 SGHRS, CDR2 YFSETQ. V was cut by 0 bases and J by 7 bases, with 14 bases left in between. The CDR3 here is CASSLAGQGRNEQFF. The CDR3 region has the DNA TGCGCCAGCAGCTTGGCCGGTCAGGGTAGGAATGAGCAGTTCTTC.

Turning to this clonotype: A much more abundant neighbour one base away suggests this may be a read error. V and J are TRBV5-1 and TRBJ1-3, with D uncertain. Germline loops: CDR1 SGHRS, CDR2 YFSETQ. The CDR3 has 14 amino acids. DNA of the CDR3: TGCGCCAGCTCAGAGGCCCTCTCTGGAAGCACCATATATTTT. It translates to CASSEALSGSTIYF. Full variable domain (rest looked up from reference TRBV5-1 and TRBJ1-3): KAGVTQTPRYLIKTRGQQVTLSCSPISGHRSVSWYQQTPGQGLQFLFEYFSETQRNKGNFPGRFSGRQFSNSRSEMNVSTLELGDSALYLCASSEALSGSTIYFGEGSWLTVV.

The V call is TRBV11-3, the J call TRBJ2-3; D gene unclear. V was shortened by 1 base and J by 15 bases, with 20 bases between the two germline ends. Germline CDR1 and CDR2: SGHNT and YENEEA. The CDR3 has 14 amino acids. Here the CDR3 reads CASSLVASTDKQYF. The CDR3 coding sequence is TGTGCCAGCAGCTTAGTTGCAAGCACAGATAAGCAATATTTT. Based on the CDR3 plus reference TRBV11-3 and TRBJ2-3, the full variable domain is EAGVVQSPRYKIIEKKQPVAFWCNPISGHNTLYWYLQNLGQGPELLIRYENEEAVDDSQLPKDRFSAERLKGVDSTLKIQPAELGDSAVYLCASSLVASTDKQYFGPGTRLTVL.

The CDR3 here is CASSPRDRRNQPQHF. The CDR3 coding sequence is TGTGCCAGCAGTCCCCGGGACAGGCGCAATCAGCCCCAGCATTTT. The gene calls are TRBV6-5 and TRBJ1-5, with 8 bases that match TRBD1. This CDR3 is 15 amino acids long. V trimming: 5 bases; J trimming: 2 bases; junction bases outside the gene matches: 5. Germline CDR1 is MNHEY and CDR2 is SVGAGI.

The chain recombines TRBV24-1 with TRBJ2-3; D remains unclear. Deletions cut 4 bases from V and 6 bases from J, with 10 bases between. The CDR3 loop spans 13 amino acids. The germline CDR1 and CDR2 sequences are KGHDR and SFDVKD. CDR3 loop: CATSDGLGDTQYF. CDR3 nucleotides: TGTGCCACCAGTGACGGGCTGGGTGATACGCAGTATTTT.

CDR3 amino acids: CASSLRDRRSTGELFF. DNA of the CDR3: TGCGCCAGCAGCTTACGGGACAGGAGAAGCACCGGGGAGCTGTTTTTT. The chain is built from TRBV5-1 and TRBJ2-2; TRBD1 aligns across 8 bases. V trimming: 2 bases; J trimming: 4 bases; junction bases outside the gene matches: 7. There are 16 residues in the CDR3. CDR1 and CDR2 from the germline V gene are SGHRS and YFSETQ.

This clonotype was recorded a few times. The V gene is TRBV29-1, the J gene TRBJ1-2, with D uncertain. The CDR3 consists of 12 residues. V lost 4 bases to trimming and J lost 6 bases, with 12 bases between them. Germline V lookup: CDR1 SQVTM, CDR2 ANQGSEA. This CDR3 reads CSVVKGYNGYTF. Written as DNA, the CDR3 is TGCAGCGTTGTTAAAGGGTACAATGGCTACACCTTC. Drawing the rest from reference TRBV29-1 and TRBJ1-2, the complete variable domain is SAVISQKPSRDICQRGTSLTIQCQVDSQVTMMFWYRQQPGQSLTLIATANQGSEATYESGFVIDKFPISRPNLTFSTLTVSNMSPEDSSIYLCSVVKGYNGYTFGSGTRLTVV.

This clonotype was counted only a few times. The gene calls are TRBV10-3 and TRBJ2-7; the D gene is possibly TRBD2 (6 bases). Looked up from germline, CDR1 is ENHRY and CDR2 is SYGVKD. V was cut by 7 bases and J by 2 bases, with 18 bases left in between. The CDR3 sequence is 15 residues long. CDR3 DNA: TGTGCCATCACCGGACTTGCGGGGAACCCCTACGAGCAGTACTTC. Residues: CAITGLAGNPYEQYF.

The V call is TRBV20-1, the J call TRBJ2-7; possibly TRBD1 for D (6 bases). The CDR3 is made up of 17 amino acids. Per germline, CDR1 DFQATT and CDR2 SNEGSKA (reference sequence). The V end lost 5 bases, the J end lost 5 bases, and 28 bases lay between the germline ends. The DNA of the CDR3 is TGCAGTGCTTCCTCCGGGACAAGGCATCTCATGGGGAACGAGCAGTACTTC. Translated, it gives CSASSGTRHLMGNEQYF.